The 20 T cell receptor beta chains reported below all come from one sample, sequenced in a study of human T cells and chemical hapten exposure. The sample's time point: healthy volunteer bleed at 6 weeks. Total RNA was extracted from unfractionated whole blood. TCRdb redid the calling of the RACE reads with MiXCR, one entry per CDR3 protein. The sample records 65,000 or so distinct CDR3 sequences, about 6% being singletons. The sample consisted of whole blood. The receptors were sampled from a female donor in good health. Some clones in this sample may be carry-over from other donors' samples.

This clonotype was counted a few times. This chain links TRBV2 with TRBJ1-5, with a possible D match to TRBD1 (5 bases). V was clipped by 6 bases and J by 5 bases, with 11 bases between them. CDR1 and CDR2 from the germline V gene are SNHLY and FYNNEI. This CDR3 comprises 13 residues. The CDR3 spells CASRGEPHQPQHF. CDR3 in DNA: TGTGCCAGCAGGGGGGAGCCGCATCAGCCCCAGCATTTT. The variable domain in full, completed from reference TRBV2 and TRBJ1-5, reads EPEVTQTPSHQVTQMGQEVILRCVPISNHLYFYWYRQILGQKVEFLVSFYNNEISEKSEIFDDQFSVERPDGSNFTLKIRSTKLEDSAMYFCASRGEPHQPQHFGDGTRLSIL.

Concerning this clonotype itself: This sequence may be a read error, since a much larger clone differs from it by one base. The chain has TRBV9 and TRBJ1-1, with 8 positions matching TRBD1. The V gene's germline CDR1 is SGDLS and CDR2 YYNGEE. J lost 3 bases, V lost 6 bases, and 7 bases had no gene match. CDR3 length: 14 amino acids. The CDR3 nucleotides are TGTGCCAGCACCACCTCAGGGGGCGACACTGAAGCTTTCTTT. It codes for CASTTSGGDTEAFF.

There are many counts of this clonotype. This chain uses TRBV27 with TRBJ2-1, with 9 bases aligning to TRBD2. V lost 5 bases and J lost 6; bases outside the gene matches: 8. This CDR3 is built from 15 residues. CDR1 and CDR2 from the germline V gene are MNHEY and SMNVEV (reference sequence). In DNA, the CDR3 is TGTGCCAGCAGTGAAGCGGGAGGAGTGCCCAATGAGCAGTTCTTC. It is translated as CASSEAGGVPNEQFF.

The rearrangement uses TRBV4-1 and TRBJ2-5; the D gene is possibly TRBD1 (5 bases). Germline values: CDR1 MGHRA, CDR2 YSYEKL. Trimming stripped 1 base from V and 5 bases from J, with 14 bases between. This CDR3 is built from 15 residues. CDR3 sequence: CASSQVVDSGETQYF. The CDR3 DNA is TGCGCCAGCAGCCAAGTGGTTGACTCAGGGGAGACCCAGTACTTC.

This clonotype occurred many times. The V and J genes are TRBV5-1 and TRBJ2-2, with D maybe TRBD2 (6 bases). This CDR3 has 13 amino acids. The V gene lost 9 bases and the J gene lost 6 bases, with 15 bases spanning the gap. Germline loops: CDR1 SGHRS, CDR2 YFSETQ. The CDR3 sequence: CATQEGYPGELFF. In DNA, the CDR3 is TGCGCCACACAGGAGGGTTACCCCGGGGAGCTGTTTTTT. Full variable domain (outside the CDR3, taken from reference TRBV5-1 and TRBJ2-2): KAGVTQTPRYLIKTRGQQVTLSCSPISGHRSVSWYQQTPGQGLQFLFEYFSETQRNKGNFPGRFSGRQFSNSRSEMNVSTLELGDSALYLCATQEGYPGELFFGEGSRLTVL.

The chain couples TRBV5-6 to TRBJ1-6, with 7 positions matching TRBD1. Germline loops: CDR1 SGHDT, CDR2 YYEEEE. The CDR3 consists of 14 residues. Trimming at V came to 6 bases and at J to 5 bases, leaving 5 bases not matched to a gene. The CDR3 nucleotides read TGTGCCAGCAACCAGGGGGTACATAATTCACCCCTCCACTTT. This codes for CASNQGVHNSPLHF.

This clonotype was observed at least ten times. The chain recombines TRBV14 with TRBJ2-1, with 11 nucleotides matching TRBD2. Germline V gives CDR1 SGHDN, CDR2 FVKESK. The CDR3 has 15 amino acids. V gave up 5 bases and J gave up 4 bases; unmatched junction bases: 4. CDR3 sequence: CASSSVAGGYNEQFF. DNA for the CDR3: TGTGCCAGCAGCAGCGTAGCGGGAGGGTACAATGAGCAGTTCTTC.

This clonotype was seen a few times. The rearrangement joins TRBV9 to TRBJ2-3; D perhaps matches TRBD2 (6 bases). This CDR3 is 15 amino acids long. With 5 bases removed from V and 6 bases from J, the gap between germline ends came to 19 bases. From germline, CDR1 is SGDLS and CDR2 YYNGEE. The CDR3 reads CASREYSGGLDTQYF. The CDR3 region has the DNA TGTGCCAGCAGAGAATATAGTGGGGGACTTGATACGCAGTATTTT.

This clonotype showed up many times. The V call is TRBV27, the J call TRBJ1-1; D unclear. Looked up from germline, CDR1 is MNHEY and CDR2 is SMNVEV (reference sequence). V lost 0 bases to trimming and J lost 3 bases, with 17 bases between them. This CDR3 spans 17 amino acids. Here the CDR3 reads CASSLSRFRLVDTEAFF. The DNA for the CDR3 is TGTGCCAGCAGTTTATCGAGGTTCAGGCTTGTGGACACTGAAGCTTTCTTT.

About this clonotype: A much bigger clone sits one base away, suggesting this may be a read error. V usage is TRBV10-3 and J usage is TRBJ2-3; a possible D gene is TRBD2 (5 bases). The CDR3 sequence is 14 residues long. In germline, CDR1 is ENHRY, CDR2 SYGVKD. This chain's CDR3 is CAFSESAGTDTQYF. DNA of the CDR3: TGTGCCTTCAGTGAGTCAGCGGGCACAGATACGCAGTATTTT.

This clonotype was seen only a few times. Sequence at one end of the junction differs from germline and may be a read error. The chain links TRBV5-1 to TRBJ2-1; 7 nucleotides agree with TRBD2. Germline-derived CDR1 and CDR2 are SGHRS and YFSETQ. This CDR3 spans 13 amino acids. Here the CDR3 DNA reads TGCGCCAGCAGGTTGGGGACTAACAATGAGCAGTTCTTC. It yields the protein CASRLGTNNEQFF. Full variable domain (remainder filled in from reference TRBV5-1 and TRBJ2-1): KAGVTQTPRYLIKTRGQQVTLSCSPISGHRSVSWYQQTPGQGLQFLFEYFSETQRNKGNFPGRFSGRQFSNSRSEMNVSTLELGDSALYLCASRLGTNNEQFFGPGTRLTVL.

This clonotype was counted at least ten times. The rearrangement uses TRBV4-2 and TRBJ2-5; D not resolved. Germline assignment: CDR1 LGHNA and CDR2 YNFKEQ. Deletions cut 1 base from V and 1 base from J, with 10 bases between. The CDR3 runs to 15 residues. The CDR3 bases are TGTGCCAGCAGCCAAGCTCTGAGACTCCAAGAGACCCAGTACTTC. Its protein is CASSQALRLQETQYF.

This clonotype was seen only a few times. The rearrangement links TRBV5-5 to TRBJ1-3, with D perhaps matching TRBD1 (5 bases). Looked up from germline, CDR1 is SGHKS and CDR2 is YYEKEE (reference sequence). The CDR3 sequence is 15 residues long. V was pared by 1 base and J by 4 bases, with 12 bases between. This CDR3 is CASSLSTVLGNTIYF. As DNA, the CDR3 is TGTGCCAGCAGCTTGTCGACAGTCCTCGGAAACACCATATATTTT.

This clonotype appeared many times. The chain has TRBV12-5 and TRBJ2-2; 7 bases align to TRBD1. Losses at the gene ends were 9 bases for V and 2 bases for J; bases not matched to a gene: 15. This CDR3 spans 17 amino acids. Germline CDR1 reads LGHNT; CDR2 reads FRNRAP. CDR3 protein: CASRQGVGLKNTGELFF. The CDR3 region has the DNA TGTGCTAGCAGACAGGGAGTGGGCCTTAAAAACACCGGGGAGCTGTTTTTT.

This chain connects TRBV19 to TRBJ1-3; tentatively, D is TRBD1 (5 bases). Germline-derived CDR1 and CDR2 are LNHDA and SQIVND (reference sequence). This CDR3 region has 13 residues. V lost 5 bases and J 4 bases, leaving 9 bases between the germline ends. The CDR3: CASSFNRGNTIYF. CDR3 bases: TGTGCCAGTAGTTTTAACAGGGGAAACACCATATATTTT.

The J gene is TRBJ1-3, the V gene TRBV15, with 10 bases aligning to TRBD1. The length of the CDR3 is 15 residues. Germline trimming cut 3 bases from V and 2 bases from J; bases unmatched to any gene: 1. Germline assignment: CDR1 LNHNV and CDR2 YYDKDF (reference sequence). The CDR3 sequence: CATSRDRGTGNTIYF. CDR3 sequence (DNA): TGTGCCACCAGCAGGGACAGGGGGACTGGAAACACCATATATTTT. Complete variable domain (other parts from reference TRBV15 and TRBJ1-3): DAMVIQNPRYQVTQFGKPVTLSCSQTLNHNVMYWYQQKSSQAPKLLFHYYDKDFNNEADTPDNFQSRRPNTSFCFLDIRSPGLGDTAMYLCATSRDRGTGNTIYFGEGSWLTVV.

The chain links TRBV7-3 to TRBJ1-6; the D gene is possibly TRBD1 (5 bases). Germline-derived CDR1 and CDR2 are SGHTA and FQGTGA. The CDR3 length is 14 residues. Trimming took off 5 bases at V and 8 bases at J, with 13 bases between the two ends. This CDR3 reads CASSGAGRDSPLHF. In nucleotides, the CDR3 is TGTGCCAGCAGCGGGGCAGGGAGGGATTCACCCCTCCACTTT. The complete variable domain, with remaining parts taken from reference TRBV7-3 and TRBJ1-6, reads GAGVSQTPSNKVTEKGKYVELRCDPISGHTALYWYRQSLGQGPEFLIYFQGTGAADDSGLPNDRFFAVRPEGSVSTLKIQRTERGDSAVYLCASSGAGRDSPLHFGNGTRLTVT.

There are a few counts of this clonotype. This chain uses TRBV4-1 with TRBJ1-2, with 12 positions matching TRBD1. The germline CDR1 and CDR2 sequences are MGHRA and YSYEKL. V shed 0 bases and J 5 bases; nucleotides not matched to a gene: 4. This CDR3 contains 16 residues. The CDR3 reads CASSQEGTGGVYGYTF. The CDR3 DNA is TGCGCCAGCAGCCAAGAAGGGACAGGGGGCGTATATGGCTACACCTTC.

The rearrangement uses TRBV2 and TRBJ2-3; TRBD2 agrees at 8 bases. CDR1 SNHLY and CDR2 FYNNEI come from the germline V gene. Trimming at V came to 6 bases and at J to 2 bases, leaving 7 bases not matched to a gene. The CDR3 consists of 15 residues. In DNA form, the CDR3 reads TGTGCCAGCAGGCCCACTAGCGGAACCACAGATACGCAGTATTTT. Protein sequence: CASRPTSGTTDTQYF.

In this sample, this clonotype turned up a few times. The genes are TRBV24-1 and TRBJ2-3; perhaps TRBD2 as D (5 bases). The V end was cut by 0 bases, the J end by 7 bases, with 7 bases between. This CDR3 comprises 13 residues. Germline V gene sequence: CDR1 KGHDR, CDR2 SFDVKD. Written as DNA, the CDR3 is TGTGCCACCAGTGATTTGGGGGAGTATACGCAGTATTTT. It encodes CATSDLGEYTQYF.